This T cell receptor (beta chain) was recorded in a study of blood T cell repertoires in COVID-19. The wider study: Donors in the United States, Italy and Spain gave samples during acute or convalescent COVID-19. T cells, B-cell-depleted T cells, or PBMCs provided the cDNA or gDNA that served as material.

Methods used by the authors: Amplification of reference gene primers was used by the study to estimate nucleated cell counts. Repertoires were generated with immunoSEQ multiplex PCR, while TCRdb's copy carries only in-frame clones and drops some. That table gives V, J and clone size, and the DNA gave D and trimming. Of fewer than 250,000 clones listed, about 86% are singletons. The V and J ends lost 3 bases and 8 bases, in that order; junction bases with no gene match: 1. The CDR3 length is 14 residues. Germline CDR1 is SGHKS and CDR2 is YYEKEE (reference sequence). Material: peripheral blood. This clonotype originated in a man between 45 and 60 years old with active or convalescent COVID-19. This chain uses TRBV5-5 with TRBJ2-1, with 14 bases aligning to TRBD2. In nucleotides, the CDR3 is TGTGCCAGCAGCTGGGGACTAGCGGGGGATGAGCAGTTCTTC. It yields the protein CASSWGLAGDEQFF.